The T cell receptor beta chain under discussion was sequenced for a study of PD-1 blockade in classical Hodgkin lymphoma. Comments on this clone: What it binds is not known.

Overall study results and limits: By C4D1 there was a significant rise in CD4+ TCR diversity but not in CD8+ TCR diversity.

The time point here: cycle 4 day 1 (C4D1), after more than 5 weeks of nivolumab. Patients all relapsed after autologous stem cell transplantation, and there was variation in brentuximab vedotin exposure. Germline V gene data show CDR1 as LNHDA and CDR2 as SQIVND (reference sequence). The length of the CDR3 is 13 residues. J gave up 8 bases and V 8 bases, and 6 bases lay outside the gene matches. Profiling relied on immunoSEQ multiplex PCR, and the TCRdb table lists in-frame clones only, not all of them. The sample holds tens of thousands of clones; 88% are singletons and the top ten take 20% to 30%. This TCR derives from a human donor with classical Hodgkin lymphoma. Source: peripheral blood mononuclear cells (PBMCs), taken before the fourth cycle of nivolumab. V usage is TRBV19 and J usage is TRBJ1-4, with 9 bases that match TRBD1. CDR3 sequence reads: CASVQGAGEKLFF. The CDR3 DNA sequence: TGTGCCAGTGTACAGGGGGCGGGCGAAAAACTGTTTTTT.